The 26 T cell receptor beta chains presented below share a single source sample, sequenced in a study of early T cells in non-severe SARS-CoV-2 infection. TCRdb called the 5' RACE reads again in MiXCR, with one record for every CDR3 protein. Found here are about 57,000 distinct CDR3 sequences, about an eighth of them singletons; the top ten hold 4% to 5%. What was sequenced was whole blood. All receptors come from an adult who was a healthcare worker with PCR-confirmed SARS-CoV-2 infection or an uninfected control (not recorded which).

This clonotype was observed at least ten times. The chain joins TRBV3-1 to TRBJ2-5; D uncertain. V lost 1 base and J 4 bases, leaving 10 bases between the germline ends. The CDR3 totals 14 residues. Germline V gives CDR1 LGHDT, CDR2 YNNKEL (reference sequence). The CDR3 DNA reads as TGTGCCAGCAGCCAAGGAGTCTTAGGAGAGACCCAGTACTTC. Translated, it gives CASSQGVLGETQYF.

Many counts were recorded for this clonotype. The chain is built from TRBV7-3 and TRBJ2-1, with TRBD1 as a possible D gene (6 bases). The V end was cut by 6 bases, the J end by 4 bases, with 10 bases between. Germline V gives CDR1 SGHTA, CDR2 FQGTGA. The CDR3 is made up of 13 amino acids. The CDR3 sequence: CASSSQGYNEQFF. CDR3 coding DNA: TGTGCCAGCAGTTCACAGGGATACAATGAGCAGTTCTTC.

J is TRBJ2-7 and V is TRBV11-3; 7 bases are shared with TRBD2. This CDR3 is built from 12 residues. J lost 7 bases, V lost 1 base, and 1 base had no gene match. Per germline, CDR1 SGHNT and CDR2 YENEEA. The CDR3 protein is CASSLAGREQYF. For the CDR3, the DNA is TGTGCCAGCAGCTTAGCCGGGAGGGAGCAGTACTTC.

The V gene is TRBV7-8, the J gene TRBJ1-2; unclear D gene. Germline V gene sequence: CDR1 SGHVS, CDR2 FQNEAQ. Trimming removed 1 base from V and 4 bases from J, with 13 bases in between. This CDR3 has 15 residues. Here the CDR3 reads CASSLGWRAGYGYTF. The CDR3, as DNA: TGTGCCAGCAGCTTAGGGTGGCGAGCCGGCTATGGCTACACCTTC.

Only a few counts were recorded for this clonotype. This may be a read error, as it is one base from a much larger clone. The rearrangement joins TRBV6-4 to TRBJ2-3, with D perhaps being TRBD1 or TRBD2 (6 bases each). This CDR3 region has 15 residues. V lost 3 bases and J 0 bases, leaving 10 bases between the germline ends. Germline loops: CDR1 MRHNA, CDR2 SNTAGT. The CDR3 region has the DNA TGTGCCAGCAGTGAGGGGGGCCGCAGCACAGATACGCAGTATTTT. Amino acids: CASSEGGRSTDTQYF.

This clonotype turned up a few times. This chain joins TRBV6-5 and TRBJ2-7; D not certain. From germline, CDR1 is MNHEY and CDR2 SVGAGI. With 4 bases removed from V and 7 bases from J, the gap between germline ends came to 17 bases. The CDR3 runs to 14 residues. As DNA, the CDR3 is TGTGCCAGCAGTTCCGTAGCCCGGATTGAGGAGCAGTACTTC. Translating gives CASSSVARIEEQYF.

V and J are TRBV4-2 and TRBJ2-7; 7 positions match TRBD2. This CDR3 comprises 16 residues. The V gene's germline CDR1 is LGHNA and CDR2 YNFKEQ. J lost 5 bases, V lost 0 bases, and 10 bases had no gene match. The CDR3, as DNA: TGTGCCAGCAGCCAAGACGGGCGGGGGTCCCCCCACGAGCAGTACTTC. Translated, it gives CASSQDGRGSPHEQYF.

This clonotype was seen at least ten times. The chain has TRBV18 and TRBJ2-5; 7 bases are shared with TRBD2. Trimming at V came to 3 bases and at J to 2 bases, leaving 3 bases not matched to a gene. Per germline, CDR1 KGHSH and CDR2 LQKENI. The CDR3 contains 14 residues. CDR3 amino acids: CASSPEGGQETQYF. CDR3 DNA: TGTGCCAGCTCACCGGAGGGAGGGCAAGAGACCCAGTACTTC.

This clonotype was found many times. The chain has TRBV9 and TRBJ2-3, with 12 bases that match TRBD2. Germline V gene sequence: CDR1 SGDLS, CDR2 YYNGEE. Trimming removed 4 bases from V and 10 bases from J; junction bases left unmatched: 13. The CDR3 runs 16 residues. In DNA, the CDR3 is TGTGCCAGCAGCCCTCTAGGGCCTAGCGGGGGGGCGGCGCAGTATTTT. It specifies CASSPLGPSGGAAQYF.

This clonotype was counted many times. The chain is built from TRBV6-1 and TRBJ2-3; D unclear. CDR1 is MNHNS and CDR2 is SASEGT in the germline V gene. This CDR3 contains 14 residues. Trimming removed 8 bases at V and 0 bases at J, with 12 bases between. The CDR3 coding sequence is TGTGCCAGCCGGCTGTATGGAAGCACAGATACGCAGTATTTT. Protein product: CASRLYGSTDTQYF.

This clonotype was counted at least ten times. V and J are TRBV28 and TRBJ1-1; no firm D call. Germline CDR1 reads MDHEN; CDR2 reads SYDVKM. V lost 5 bases and J 2 bases, leaving 15 bases between the germline ends. The CDR3 sequence is 15 residues long. CDR3 sequence reads: CASSLNTLGNTEAFF. As DNA, the CDR3 is TGTGCCAGCAGTCTAAACACCCTAGGAAACACTGAAGCTTTCTTT.

The genes are TRBV7-2 and TRBJ2-1; D is unresolved. The CDR3 runs 12 residues. Trimming took 0 bases from V and 6 from J, leaving 3 bases between them. The germline V gene encodes CDR1 SGHTA and CDR2 FQGNSA. The CDR3 DNA sequence: TGTGCCAGCAGCTTAGCCAGCAATGAGCAGTTCTTC. As protein: CASSLASNEQFF.

This clonotype came up many times. This chain connects TRBV6-2 or TRBV6-3 to TRBJ2-5; 9 bases map to TRBD2. Germline V gene sequence: CDR1 MNHEY, CDR2 SVGEGT. The CDR3 is 17 amino acids. J gave up 0 bases and V 2 bases, and 7 bases lay outside the gene matches. CDR3 sequence: CASSYLSGGPDQETQYF. DNA for the CDR3: TGTGCCAGCAGTTACCTTAGCGGGGGCCCTGACCAAGAGACCCAGTACTTC.

This clonotype has at least ten counts. The chain links TRBV5-1 to TRBJ1-5; D unclear. The CDR3 consists of 15 residues. Germline lookup yields CDR1 SGHRS and CDR2 YFSETQ. The V end lost 3 bases, the J end lost 7 bases, and 17 bases lay between the germline ends. The CDR3 DNA sequence: TGCGCCAGCAGCTGGGCCGGCGGGGTTGGGCAGCCCCAGCATTTT. As protein: CASSWAGGVGQPQHF.

The table lists this clonotype with many counts. CDR3 protein: CASSMVDRVETQYF. CDR3 nucleotides: TGTGCCAGTAGTATGGTTGACAGGGTAGAGACCCAGTACTTC. The chain carries TRBV19 and TRBJ2-5, with 7 positions matching TRBD1. The trim removed 3 bases at V and 4 bases at J, leaving 5 bases unmatched. Germline assignment: CDR1 LNHDA and CDR2 SQIVND (reference sequence). This CDR3 has 14 residues.

There are many counts of this clonotype. This chain links TRBV10-3 with TRBJ2-2, with D perhaps TRBD1 (5 bases). Looked up from germline, CDR1 is ENHRY and CDR2 is SYGVKD. This CDR3 has 13 residues. V lost 7 bases and J lost 4, with 10 bases in between. CDR3 bases: TGTGCCATCACTGACAGTATCACCGGGGAGCTGTTTTTT. It is translated as CAITDSITGELFF.

This clonotype has at least ten counts. J is TRBJ2-7 and V is TRBV4-3, with TRBD1 matching over 8 bases. The CDR3 extends over 12 amino acids. The V gene's germline CDR1 is LGHNA and CDR2 YSLEER. V dropped 4 bases and J dropped 8; count of bases not matched to a gene: 4. CDR3 residues: CASSLGQGQQYF. In nucleotides, the CDR3 is TGCGCCAGCAGCCTAGGACAGGGCCAGCAGTACTTC.

The chain couples TRBV11-2 to TRBJ1-1; 9 bases fit TRBD1. In germline, CDR1 is SGHAT, CDR2 FQNNGV. The CDR3 runs 13 residues. V lost 4 bases to trimming and J lost 3 bases; unmatched junction nucleotides: 0. The CDR3 DNA follows: TGTGCCAGCAGCTGGGACAGGGACACTGAAGCTTTCTTT. This codes for CASSWDRDTEAFF.

The sample holds many counts of this clonotype. The V and J genes are TRBV6-6 and TRBJ1-1, with D hard to call. The germline gives CDR1 MNHNY, CDR2 SVGAGI (reference sequence). V was shortened by 4 bases and J by 3 bases, with 9 bases between the two germline ends. CDR3 length equals 13 residues. The CDR3 DNA sequence: TGTGCCAGCAGTTCCCGATGGGACACTGAAGCTTTCTTT. Its protein product is CASSSRWDTEAFF.

This sequence joins TRBV5-1 and TRBJ2-7; 9 positions agree with TRBD1. Trimming cost V 0 bases and J 5 bases; bases outside gene matches: 3. Germline loops: CDR1 SGHRS, CDR2 YFSETQ. This CDR3 has 14 amino acids. The CDR3: CASSLGTGVNEQYF. The CDR3 DNA follows: TGCGCCAGCAGCTTGGGGACAGGGGTGAACGAGCAGTACTTC.

Many counts were recorded for this clonotype. The gene calls are TRBV7-9 and TRBJ2-4; D not resolved. V gave up 4 bases and J gave up 5 bases, with 6 bases separating them. Germline assignment: CDR1 SEHNR and CDR2 FQNEAQ (reference sequence). The CDR3 has 12 residues. In nucleotides, the CDR3 is TGTGCCAGCAGCTCCCCCCAAAACATTCAGTACTTC. It translates to CASSSPQNIQYF.

This clonotype came up many times. The chain combines TRBV20-1 with TRBJ1-6, with D unclear. This CDR3 region has 15 residues. Trimming left V 0 bases short and J 5 bases short, with 11 bases between. Germline assignment: CDR1 DFQATT and CDR2 SNEGSKA (reference sequence). CDR3 amino acids: CSARDLERDNSPLHF. CDR3 sequence (DNA): TGCAGTGCTAGAGATTTAGAAAGGGATAATTCACCCCTCCACTTT.

This clonotype was picked up many times. The genes are TRBV6-5 and TRBJ2-1; D tentatively reads TRBD1 or TRBD2 (7 bases each). The CDR3 is 16 amino acids. Trimming pared 6 bases from V and 1 base from J, leaving 16 bases between. Germline CDR1 reads MNHEY; CDR2 reads SVGAGI. The CDR3 DNA sequence: TGTGCCAGCAGGAGAGGGGAGGGGGCGTCCTACAATGAGCAGTTCTTC. It is translated as CASRRGEGASYNEQFF.

This clonotype has a handful of counts. The chain has TRBV29-1 and TRBJ1-1; D uncertain. CDR1 is SQVTM and CDR2 is ANQGSEA in the germline V gene. The CDR3 is 13 residues long. Trimming pared 4 bases from V and 2 bases from J, leaving 11 bases between. The CDR3 bases are TGCAGCGTTGTCAGTCAGTTTAACACTGAAGCTTTCTTT. This translates into CSVVSQFNTEAFF.

This clonotype came up many times. J is TRBJ2-7 and V is TRBV28, with 8 bases that match TRBD1. This CDR3 is 15 amino acids long. The trim removed 3 bases at V and 2 bases at J, leaving 6 bases unmatched. CDR1 and CDR2 from the germline V gene are MDHEN and SYDVKM. The CDR3, as DNA: TGTGCCAGCAGTTTCACAGGGGGTCCGACCTACGAGCAGTACTTC. Its protein is CASSFTGGPTYEQYF.

The table lists this clonotype with many counts. The chain couples TRBV29-1 to TRBJ2-7; either TRBD1 or TRBD2 may fit D (6 bases each). CDR1 is SQVTM, CDR2 ANQGSEA, per germline. This CDR3 is built from 12 residues. V was clipped by 6 bases and J by 4 bases, with 13 bases between them. The CDR3, as DNA: TGCAGCGTCTGGGGGGCGCTGTACGAGCAGTACTTC. Amino acid sequence: CSVWGALYEQYF.